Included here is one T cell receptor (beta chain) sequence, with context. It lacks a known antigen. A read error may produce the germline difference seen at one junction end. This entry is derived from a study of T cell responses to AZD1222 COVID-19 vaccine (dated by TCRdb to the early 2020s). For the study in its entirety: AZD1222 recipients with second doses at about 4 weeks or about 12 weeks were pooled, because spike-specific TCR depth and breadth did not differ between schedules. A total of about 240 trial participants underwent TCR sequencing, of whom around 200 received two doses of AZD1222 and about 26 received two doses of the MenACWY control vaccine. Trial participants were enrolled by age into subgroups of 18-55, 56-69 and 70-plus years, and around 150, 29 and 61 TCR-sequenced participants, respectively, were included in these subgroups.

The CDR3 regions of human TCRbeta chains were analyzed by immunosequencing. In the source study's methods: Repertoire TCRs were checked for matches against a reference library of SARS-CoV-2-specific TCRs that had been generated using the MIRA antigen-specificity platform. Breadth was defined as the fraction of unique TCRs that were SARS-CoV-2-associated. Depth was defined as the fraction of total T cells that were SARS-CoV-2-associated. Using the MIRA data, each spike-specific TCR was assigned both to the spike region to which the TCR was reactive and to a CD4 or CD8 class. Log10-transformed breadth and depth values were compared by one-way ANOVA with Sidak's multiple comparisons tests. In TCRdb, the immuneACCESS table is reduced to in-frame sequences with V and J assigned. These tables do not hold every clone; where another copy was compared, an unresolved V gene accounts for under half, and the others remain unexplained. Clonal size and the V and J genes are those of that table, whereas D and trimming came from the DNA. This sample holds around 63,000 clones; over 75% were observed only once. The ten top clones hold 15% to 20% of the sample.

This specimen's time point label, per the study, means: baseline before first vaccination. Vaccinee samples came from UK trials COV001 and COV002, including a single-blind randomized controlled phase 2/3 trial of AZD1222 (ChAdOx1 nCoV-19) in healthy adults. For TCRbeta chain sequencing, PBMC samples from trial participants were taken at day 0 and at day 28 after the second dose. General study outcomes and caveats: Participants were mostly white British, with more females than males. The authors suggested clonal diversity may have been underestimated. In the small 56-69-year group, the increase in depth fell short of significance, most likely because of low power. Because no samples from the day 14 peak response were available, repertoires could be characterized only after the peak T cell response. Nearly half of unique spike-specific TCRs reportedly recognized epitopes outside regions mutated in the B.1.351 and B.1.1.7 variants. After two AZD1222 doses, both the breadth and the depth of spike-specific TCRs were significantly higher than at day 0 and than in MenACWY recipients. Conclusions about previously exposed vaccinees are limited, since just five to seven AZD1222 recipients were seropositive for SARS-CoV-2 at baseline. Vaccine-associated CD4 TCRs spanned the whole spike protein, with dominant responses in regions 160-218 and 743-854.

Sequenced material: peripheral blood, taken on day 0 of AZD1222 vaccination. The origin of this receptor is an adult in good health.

The CDR3 reads as follows: CASSPQLAGGFTDTQYF. The DNA is TGTGCTAGCAGTCCCCAACTAGCGGGGGGTTTCACAGATACGCAGTATTTT. The rearranged chain carries TRBV7-7 and TRBJ2-3, and 12 bases in between align with TRBD2. CDR1 and CDR2 are read off the germline V gene (reference sequence) as SSHAT and FNYEAQ. The cysteine opens and the phenylalanine closes a CDR3 of 17 amino acids. The only DNA kept is the CDR3, 51 bases in frame from the first base.